Sequencing of this T cell receptor (beta chain) was carried out in a study of T cell repertoires in cytomegalovirus infection. Study-wide background: Both CMV infection and a matching HLA type were indicated by public TCR beta signatures. Whole-study findings and limits: What dominated the ex vivo response were HLA-C-restricted CMV-specific TCR beta clonotypes. Cumulative public TCR beta family frequency identified carriers of CMV plus the relevant HLA.

V dropped 7 bases and J dropped 2 bases, with 12 bases sitting between them. The CDR3 is 14 amino acids. CDR1 is MDHEN, CDR2 SYDVKM, per germline. MiXCR, run by TCRdb on the reads, gives a single entry per CDR3 protein. The sample carries 80,000 to 130,000 distinct CDR3 sequences, 20% to 30% recorded once. A note on this clonotype: What it binds is unknown.

The chain combines TRBV28 with TRBJ2-1, with unresolved D. The receptor comes from a human donor in good health (CMV status not recorded). Some clones in this sample may be carry-over from other donors' samples. Sample: CD8+ T cells from PBMCs. CDR3 sequence: CASTTGLAYNEQFF. DNA for the CDR3: TGTGCCAGCACCACGGGCCTAGCCTACAATGAGCAGTTCTTC.